This T cell receptor (beta chain) was profiled in a study of control samples from healthy donors and cancer patients (dated by TCRdb to between 2020 and 2021). As for this clone: What antigen it recognizes has not been identified. Base qualities are not at hand, and no much larger clone is one base apart.

The protocol used for the library was the immunoSEQ multiplex PCR assay. TCRdb's version of the immuneACCESS table is confined to in-frame rearrangements and falls short of the full clone set. An unresolved V gene accounts for under half of the shortfall where checked; the remainder is of unknown origin. The sample table records around 43,000 clones; about 90% of these occur just once. The ten biggest clones cover about 3.5% of the sample. V and J are truncated by 8 bases and 0 bases respectively, leaving an intervening sequence of 17 bases. The CDR3 sequence holds 16 residues, the cysteine and phenylalanine included. The sequence is cut down to CDR3 DNA, 48 bases in frame from base 1. CDR1 and CDR2 are drawn from the germline V gene (reference sequence): SEHNR, FQNEAQ.

The chain was built from TRBV7-9 and TRBJ1-3; possibly the D gene is TRBD1, per 5 matching bases. Input material: blood. The receptor was derived from a woman between 45 and 60 years old in good health. The CDR3 protein is CASPGLPGGSGNTIYF. The nucleotide sequence reads TGTGCCAGCCCGGGACTCCCGGGCGGCTCTGGAAACACCATATATTTT.